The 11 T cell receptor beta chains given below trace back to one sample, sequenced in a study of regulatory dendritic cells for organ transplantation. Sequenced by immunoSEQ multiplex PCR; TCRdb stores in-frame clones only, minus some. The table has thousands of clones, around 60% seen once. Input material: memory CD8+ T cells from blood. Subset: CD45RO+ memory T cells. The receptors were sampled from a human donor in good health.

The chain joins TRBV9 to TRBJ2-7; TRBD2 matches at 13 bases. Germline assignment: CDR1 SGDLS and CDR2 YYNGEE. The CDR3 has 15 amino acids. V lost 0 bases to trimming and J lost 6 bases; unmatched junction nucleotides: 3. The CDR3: CASSVALAGGAEQYF. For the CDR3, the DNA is TGTGCCAGCAGCGTAGCACTAGCGGGGGGGGCCGAGCAGTACTTC.

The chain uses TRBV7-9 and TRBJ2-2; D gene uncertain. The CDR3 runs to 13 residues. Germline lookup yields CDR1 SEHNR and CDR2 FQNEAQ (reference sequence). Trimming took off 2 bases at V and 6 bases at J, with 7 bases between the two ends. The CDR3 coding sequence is TGTGCCAGCAGCTTAAAAGTAGCCGGGGAGCTGTTTTTT. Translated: CASSLKVAGELFF.

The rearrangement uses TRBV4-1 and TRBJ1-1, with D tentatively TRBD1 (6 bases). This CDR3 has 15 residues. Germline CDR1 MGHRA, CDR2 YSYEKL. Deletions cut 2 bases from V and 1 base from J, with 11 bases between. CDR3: CASSQHQQGNTEAFF. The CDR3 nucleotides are TGCGCCAGCAGCCAACATCAACAGGGGAACACTGAAGCTTTCTTT.

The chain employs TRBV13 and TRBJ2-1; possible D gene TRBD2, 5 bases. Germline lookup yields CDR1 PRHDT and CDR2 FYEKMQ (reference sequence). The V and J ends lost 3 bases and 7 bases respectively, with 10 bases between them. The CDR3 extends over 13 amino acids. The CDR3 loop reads CASSLGASNEQFF. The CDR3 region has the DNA TGTGCCAGCAGCTTGGGAGCGTCGAATGAGCAGTTCTTC.

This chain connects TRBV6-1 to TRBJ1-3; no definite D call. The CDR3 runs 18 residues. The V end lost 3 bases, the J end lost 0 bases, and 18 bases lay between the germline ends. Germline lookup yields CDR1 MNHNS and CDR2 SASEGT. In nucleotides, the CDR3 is TGTGCCAGCAGTGATCGACCCCTAGATCTAAGCTCTGGAAACACCATATATTTT. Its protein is CASSDRPLDLSSGNTIYF.

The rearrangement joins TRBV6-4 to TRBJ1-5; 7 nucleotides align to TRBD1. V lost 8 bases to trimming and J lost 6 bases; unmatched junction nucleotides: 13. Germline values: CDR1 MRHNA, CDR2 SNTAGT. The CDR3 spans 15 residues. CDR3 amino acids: CASGLAGQKSQPQHF. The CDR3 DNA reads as TGTGCCAGCGGCCTAGCGGGACAGAAAAGTCAGCCCCAGCATTTT.

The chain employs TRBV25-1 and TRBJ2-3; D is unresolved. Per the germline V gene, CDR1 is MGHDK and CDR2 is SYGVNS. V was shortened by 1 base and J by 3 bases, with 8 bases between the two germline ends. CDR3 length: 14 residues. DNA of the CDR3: TGTGCCAGCAGTGAATCGTTACATACAGATACGCAGTATTTT. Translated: CASSESLHTDTQYF.

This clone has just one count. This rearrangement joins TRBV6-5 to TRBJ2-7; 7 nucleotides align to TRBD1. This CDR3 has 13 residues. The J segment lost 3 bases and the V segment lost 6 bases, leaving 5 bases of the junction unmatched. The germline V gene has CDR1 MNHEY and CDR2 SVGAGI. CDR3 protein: CASRPTGNYEQYF. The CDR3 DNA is TGTGCCAGCAGACCGACAGGGAACTACGAGCAGTACTTC.

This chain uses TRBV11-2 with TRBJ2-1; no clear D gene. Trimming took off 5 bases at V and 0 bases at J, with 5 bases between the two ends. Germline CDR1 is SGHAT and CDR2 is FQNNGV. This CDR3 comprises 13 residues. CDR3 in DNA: TGTGCCAGCAGCCTTAGCTCCTACAATGAGCAGTTCTTC. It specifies CASSLSSYNEQFF.

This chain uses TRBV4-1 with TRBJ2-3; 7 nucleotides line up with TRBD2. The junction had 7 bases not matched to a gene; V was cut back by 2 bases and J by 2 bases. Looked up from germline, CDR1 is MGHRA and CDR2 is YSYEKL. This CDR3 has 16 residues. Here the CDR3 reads CASSQKGGVITDTQYF. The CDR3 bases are TGCGCCAGCAGCCAAAAGGGAGGGGTGATCACAGATACGCAGTATTTT.

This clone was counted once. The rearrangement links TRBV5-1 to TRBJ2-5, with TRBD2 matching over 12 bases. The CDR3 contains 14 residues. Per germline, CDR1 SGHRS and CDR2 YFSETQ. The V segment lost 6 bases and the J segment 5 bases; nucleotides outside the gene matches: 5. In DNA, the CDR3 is TGCGCCAGCACCCTAGCGGGGGGGTACGAGACCCAGTACTTC. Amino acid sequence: CASTLAGGYETQYF.